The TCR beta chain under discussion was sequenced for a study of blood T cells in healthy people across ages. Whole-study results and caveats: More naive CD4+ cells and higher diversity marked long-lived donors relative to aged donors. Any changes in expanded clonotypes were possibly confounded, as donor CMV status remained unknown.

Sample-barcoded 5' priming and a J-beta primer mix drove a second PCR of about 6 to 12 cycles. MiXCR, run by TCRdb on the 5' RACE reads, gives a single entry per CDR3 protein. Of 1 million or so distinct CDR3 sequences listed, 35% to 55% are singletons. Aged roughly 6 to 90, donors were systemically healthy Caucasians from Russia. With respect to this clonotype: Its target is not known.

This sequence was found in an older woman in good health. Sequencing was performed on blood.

CDR3 loop: CASRAQGARNSPLHF. DNA of the CDR3: TGTGCCAGCAGAGCACAGGGGGCGCGTAATTCACCCCTCCACTTT. V usage is TRBV28 and J usage is TRBJ1-6; TRBD1 matches 9 bases. Per the germline V gene, CDR1 is MDHEN and CDR2 is SYDVKM. The CDR3 is 15 amino acids. After removal of 6 bases from V and 6 bases from J, the junction contained 6 bases not matched to a gene.